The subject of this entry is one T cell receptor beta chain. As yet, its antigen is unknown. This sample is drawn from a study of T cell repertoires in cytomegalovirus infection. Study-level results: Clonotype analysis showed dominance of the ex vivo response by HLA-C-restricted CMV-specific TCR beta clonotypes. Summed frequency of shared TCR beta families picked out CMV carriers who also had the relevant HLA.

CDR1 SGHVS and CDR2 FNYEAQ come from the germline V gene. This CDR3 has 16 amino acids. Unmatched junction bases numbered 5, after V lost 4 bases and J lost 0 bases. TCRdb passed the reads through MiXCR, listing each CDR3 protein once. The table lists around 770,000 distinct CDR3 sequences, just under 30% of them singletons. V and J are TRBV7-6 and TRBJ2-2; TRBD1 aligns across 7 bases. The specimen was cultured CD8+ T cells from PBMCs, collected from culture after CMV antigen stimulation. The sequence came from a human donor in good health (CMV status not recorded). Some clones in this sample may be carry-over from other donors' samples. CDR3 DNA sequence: TGTGCCAGCAGCTACGGGACAGACACGAACACCGGGGAGCTGTTTTTT. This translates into CASSYGTDTNTGELFF.